A selection of T cell receptor beta chains follows, all from one sample in a study of shared clonotypes between healthy human individuals. Here immunoSEQ multiplex PCR was the method, and the copy in TCRdb shows in-frame clones only, minus some. The sample gives about 1 million clones, about 75% of which show up once; approximately 1.5% is in the top ten. What was sequenced was memory CD4+ T cells sorted from blood. The receptors shown here come from a man between 18 and 35 years old in good health. The CDR3 runs from the conserved cysteine through the conserved F or W. The D gene is left open where the match is weak. A clone size is listed for some rows: how often the clone was seen (once, few, many), or a class if it is expanded.

CDR3 protein: CSARSENEQFF
CDR3 DNA: TGCAGTGCTAGATCAGAGAATGAGCAGTTCTTC
D gene: -
V gene: TRBV20-1
J gene: TRBJ2-1
clone size: -

CDR3 protein: CASSPGTFLYEQYF
CDR3 DNA: TGTGCCAGCAGCCCCGGGACATTCCTCTACGAGCAGTACTTC
D gene: -
V gene: TRBV9
J gene: TRBJ2-7
clone size: -

CDR3 protein: CASGVAGGQETQYF
CDR3 DNA: TGTGCCAGCGGGGTAGCGGGGGGGCAGGAGACCCAGTACTTC
D gene: TRBD2
V gene: TRBV7-9
J gene: TRBJ2-5
clone size: -

CDR3 protein: CACRENSNQPQHF
CDR3 DNA: TGTGCCTGCCGGGAGAATAGCAATCAGCCCCAGCATTTT
D gene: -
V gene: TRBV30
J gene: TRBJ1-5
clone size: few

CDR3 protein: CASSQQGGSSGTEAFF
CDR3 DNA: TGTGCCAGCAGTCAACAGGGAGGCTCTTCTGGCACTGAAGCTTTCTTT
D gene: -
V gene: TRBV28
J gene: TRBJ1-1
clone size: -

CDR3 protein: CASSQPTGRETQYF
CDR3 DNA: TGCGCCAGCAGCCAACCGACAGGGAGAGAGACCCAGTACTTC
D gene: TRBD1
V gene: TRBV4-1
J gene: TRBJ2-5
clone size: few

CDR3 protein: CASSQGQADGYTF
CDR3 DNA: TGTGCCAGCAGCCAAGGACAGGCCGATGGCTACACCTTC
D gene: TRBD1
V gene: TRBV5-5
J gene: TRBJ1-2
clone size: few

CDR3 protein: CASSADLVDYGYTF
CDR3 DNA: TGTGCCAGCAGCGCGGACCTAGTTGACTATGGCTACACCTTC
D gene: -
V gene: TRBV7-9
J gene: TRBJ1-2
clone size: many

CDR3 protein: CASSLAGVGADTQYF
CDR3 DNA: TGTGCCAGCAGCTTAGCGGGAGTCGGGGCAGATACGCAGTATTTT
D gene: -
V gene: TRBV7-9
J gene: TRBJ2-3
clone size: many

CDR3 protein: CASSFRDRGNEQFF
CDR3 DNA: TGTGCCAGCAGCTTCCGGGACAGGGGAAATGAGCAGTTCTTC
D gene: TRBD1
V gene: TRBV7-2
J gene: TRBJ2-1
clone size: -

CDR3 protein: CASSPLLPRKGEQYF
CDR3 DNA: TGCGCCAGCAGTCCGCTCCTTCCTAGAAAGGGCGAGCAGTACTTC
D gene: -
V gene: TRBV23-1
J gene: TRBJ2-7
clone size: -

CDR3 protein: CASSPKIIGVYSNQPQHF
CDR3 DNA: TGCGCCAGCAGCCCTAAAATTATCGGGGTTTATAGCAATCAGCCCCAGCATTTT
D gene: -
V gene: TRBV4-1
J gene: TRBJ1-5
clone size: once

CDR3 protein: CASSLGQLANSPLHF
CDR3 DNA: TGTGCCAGCAGCCTGGGACAGCTAGCTAATTCACCCCTCCACTTT
D gene: TRBD1
V gene: TRBV5-6
J gene: TRBJ1-6
clone size: few

CDR3 protein: CASSLTSAAYEQYF
CDR3 DNA: TGTGCCAGCAGTTTGACTAGCGCTGCCTACGAGCAGTACTTC
D gene: TRBD2
V gene: TRBV11-2
J gene: TRBJ2-7
clone size: -

CDR3 protein: CASSPRDRGSAFSYNEQFF
CDR3 DNA: TGTGCCAGCAGCCCCCGGGACAGGGGGTCTGCGTTCTCCTACAATGAGCAGTTCTTC
D gene: TRBD1
V gene: TRBV9
J gene: TRBJ2-1
clone size: -

CDR3 protein: CASSLRQGINYGYTF
CDR3 DNA: TGTGCCAGCAGTTTAAGACAGGGGATTAACTATGGCTACACCTTC
D gene: TRBD1
V gene: TRBV28
J gene: TRBJ1-2
clone size: -

CDR3 protein: CASSQQRGGYEQYF
CDR3 DNA: TGTGCCAGCAGTCAGCAACGGGGGGGCTACGAGCAGTACTTC
D gene: TRBD2
V gene: TRBV6-6
J gene: TRBJ2-7
clone size: -

CDR3 protein: CASSGGSTDTQYF
CDR3 DNA: TGTGCCAGCAGCGGAGGGTCCACAGATACGCAGTATTTT
D gene: -
V gene: TRBV5-6
J gene: TRBJ2-3
clone size: -

CDR3 protein: CASSETGPMIDGEQFF
CDR3 DNA: TGTGCCAGCAGCGAGACAGGGCCAATGATTGATGGGGAGCAGTTCTTC
D gene: TRBD1
V gene: TRBV9
J gene: TRBJ2-1
clone size: -

CDR3 protein: CASSRPYNSPLHF
CDR3 DNA: TGTGCCAGCAGCCGACCGTATAATTCACCCCTCCACTTT
D gene: -
V gene: TRBV5-6
J gene: TRBJ1-6
clone size: few

CDR3 protein: CFPNTIYF
CDR3 DNA: TGTTTTCCGAACACCATATATTTT
D gene: -
V gene: TRBV13
J gene: TRBJ1-3
clone size: -

CDR3 protein: CASSWDSGKNIQYF
CDR3 DNA: TGTGCCAGCAGCTGGGACTCGGGCAAAAACATTCAGTACTTC
D gene: -
V gene: TRBV7-9
J gene: TRBJ2-4
clone size: -

CDR3 protein: CASTRGGRLAGYEQYF
CDR3 DNA: TGTGCCAGCACACGCGGGGGGCGACTAGCGGGGTACGAGCAGTACTTC
D gene: TRBD2
V gene: TRBV28
J gene: TRBJ2-7
clone size: -

CDR3 protein: CASSLTGGPGTDTQYF
CDR3 DNA: TGTGCCAGCAGCTTAACGGGGGGGCCTGGCACAGATACGCAGTATTTT
D gene: -
V gene: TRBV7-3
J gene: TRBJ2-3
clone size: -

CDR3 protein: CASSLDGTNTGELFF
CDR3 DNA: TGTGCCAGCAGTTTAGACGGGACTAACACCGGGGAGCTGTTTTTT
D gene: -
V gene: TRBV27
J gene: TRBJ2-2
clone size: -

CDR3 protein: CASSPYPSYEQYF
CDR3 DNA: TGTGCCAGCAGCCCGTACCCGTCCTACGAGCAGTACTTC
D gene: -
V gene: TRBV7-2
J gene: TRBJ2-7
clone size: -